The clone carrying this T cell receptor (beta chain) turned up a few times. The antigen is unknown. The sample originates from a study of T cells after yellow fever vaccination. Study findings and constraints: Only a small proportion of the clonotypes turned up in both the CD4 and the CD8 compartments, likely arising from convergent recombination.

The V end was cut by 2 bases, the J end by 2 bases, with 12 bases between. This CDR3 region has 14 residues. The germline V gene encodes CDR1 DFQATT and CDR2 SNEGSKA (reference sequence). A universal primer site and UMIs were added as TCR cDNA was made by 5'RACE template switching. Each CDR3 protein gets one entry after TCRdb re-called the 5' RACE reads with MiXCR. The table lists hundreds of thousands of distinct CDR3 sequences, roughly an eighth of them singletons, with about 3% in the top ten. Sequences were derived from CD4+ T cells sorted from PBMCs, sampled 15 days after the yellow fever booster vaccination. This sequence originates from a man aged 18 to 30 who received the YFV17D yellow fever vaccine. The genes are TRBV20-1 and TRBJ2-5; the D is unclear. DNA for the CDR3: TGCAGTGCTAGATTGTGGGTCCAACAAGAGACCCAGTACTTC. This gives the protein CSARLWVQQETQYF.